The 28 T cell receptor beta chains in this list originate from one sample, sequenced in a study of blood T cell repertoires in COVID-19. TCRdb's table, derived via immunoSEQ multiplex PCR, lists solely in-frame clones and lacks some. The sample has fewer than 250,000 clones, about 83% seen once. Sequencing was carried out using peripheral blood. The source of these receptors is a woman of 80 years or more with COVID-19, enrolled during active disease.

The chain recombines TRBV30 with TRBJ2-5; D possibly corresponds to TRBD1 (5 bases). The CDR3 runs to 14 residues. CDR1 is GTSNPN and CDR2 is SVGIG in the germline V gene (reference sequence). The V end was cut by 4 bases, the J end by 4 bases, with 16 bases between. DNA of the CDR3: TGTGCCTGGACCCGATCGCCAGGGCCAGAGACCCAGTACTTC. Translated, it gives CAWTRSPGPETQYF.

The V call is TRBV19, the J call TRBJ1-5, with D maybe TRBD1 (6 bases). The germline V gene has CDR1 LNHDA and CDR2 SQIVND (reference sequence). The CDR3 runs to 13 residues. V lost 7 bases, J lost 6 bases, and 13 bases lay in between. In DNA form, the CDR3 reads TGTGCCAGTAACAGGGAACCAATTCAGCCCCAGCATTTT. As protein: CASNREPIQPQHF.

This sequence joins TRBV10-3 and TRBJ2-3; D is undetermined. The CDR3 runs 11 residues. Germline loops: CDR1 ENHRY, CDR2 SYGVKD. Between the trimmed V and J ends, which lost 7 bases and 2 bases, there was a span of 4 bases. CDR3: CAITITDTQYF. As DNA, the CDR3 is TGTGCCATCACCATCACAGATACGCAGTATTTT.

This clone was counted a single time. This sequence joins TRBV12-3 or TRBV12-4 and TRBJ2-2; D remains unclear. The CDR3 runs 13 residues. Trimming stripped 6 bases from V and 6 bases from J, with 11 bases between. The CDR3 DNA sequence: TGTGCCAGCAGCCTAGGAGCGTCCGGGGAGCTGTTTTTT. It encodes CASSLGASGELFF.

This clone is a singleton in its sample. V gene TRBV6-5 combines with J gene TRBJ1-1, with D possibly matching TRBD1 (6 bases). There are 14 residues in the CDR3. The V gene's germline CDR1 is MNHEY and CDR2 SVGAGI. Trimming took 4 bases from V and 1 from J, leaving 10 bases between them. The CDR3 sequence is CASSSQGANTEAFF. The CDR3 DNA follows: TGTGCCAGCAGTTCACAGGGTGCGAACACTGAAGCTTTCTTT.

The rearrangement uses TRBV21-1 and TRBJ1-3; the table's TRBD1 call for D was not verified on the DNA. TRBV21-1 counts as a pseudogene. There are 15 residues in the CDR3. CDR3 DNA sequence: TGTGCCAGGAAACGAACAGTTCTAATCGGAAACACCATATATTTT. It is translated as CARKRTVLIGNTIYF.

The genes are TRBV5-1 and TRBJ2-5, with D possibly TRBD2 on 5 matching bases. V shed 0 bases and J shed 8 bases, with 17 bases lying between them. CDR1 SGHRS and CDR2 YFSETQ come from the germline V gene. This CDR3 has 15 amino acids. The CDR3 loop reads CASSLGWELGGTQYF. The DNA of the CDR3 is TGCGCCAGCAGCTTGGGTTGGGAGCTAGGTGGTACCCAGTACTTC.

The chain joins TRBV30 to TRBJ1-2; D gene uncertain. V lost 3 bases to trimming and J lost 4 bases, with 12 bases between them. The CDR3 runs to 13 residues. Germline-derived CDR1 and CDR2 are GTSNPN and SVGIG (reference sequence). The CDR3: CAWSLGEGYGYTF. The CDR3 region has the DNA TGTGCCTGGAGCCTCGGGGAGGGCTATGGCTACACCTTC.

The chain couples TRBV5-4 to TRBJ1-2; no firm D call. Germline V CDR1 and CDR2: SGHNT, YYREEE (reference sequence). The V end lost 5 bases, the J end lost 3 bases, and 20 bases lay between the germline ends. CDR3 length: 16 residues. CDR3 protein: CASSHAREPSDYGYTF. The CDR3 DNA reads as TGTGCCAGCAGTCACGCGAGGGAACCGTCTGACTATGGCTACACCTTC.

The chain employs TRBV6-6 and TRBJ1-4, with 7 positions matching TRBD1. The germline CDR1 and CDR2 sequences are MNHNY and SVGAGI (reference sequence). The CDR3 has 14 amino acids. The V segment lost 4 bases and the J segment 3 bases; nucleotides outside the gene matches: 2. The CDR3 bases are TGTGCCAGCAGTTCCGGGACAGCTAATGAAAAACTGTTTTTT. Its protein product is CASSSGTANEKLFF.

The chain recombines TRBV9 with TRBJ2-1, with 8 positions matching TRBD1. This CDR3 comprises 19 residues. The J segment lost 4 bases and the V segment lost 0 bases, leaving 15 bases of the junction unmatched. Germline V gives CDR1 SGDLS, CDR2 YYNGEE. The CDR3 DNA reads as TGTGCCAGCAGCGTAGGCCTTTTGGACAGGGCCGGCGAATACAATGAGCAGTTCTTC. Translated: CASSVGLLDRAGEYNEQFF.

Here the CDR3 DNA reads TGTGCCATCAGACCGGGACAGGGGGCTGAGACCTACAATGAGCAGTTCTTC. It translates to CAIRPGQGAETYNEQFF. The chain uses TRBV10-3 and TRBJ2-1; 12 bases line up with TRBD1. The CDR3 totals 17 residues. Germline V gives CDR1 ENHRY, CDR2 SYGVKD. V lost 6 bases to trimming and J lost 2 bases; unmatched junction nucleotides: 8.

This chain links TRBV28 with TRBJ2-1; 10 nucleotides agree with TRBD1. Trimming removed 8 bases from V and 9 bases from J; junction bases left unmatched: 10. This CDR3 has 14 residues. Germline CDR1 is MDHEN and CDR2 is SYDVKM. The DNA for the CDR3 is TGTGCCAGCCACCCGGGACAGGGGAAGGGTGAGCAGTTCTTC. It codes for CASHPGQGKGEQFF.

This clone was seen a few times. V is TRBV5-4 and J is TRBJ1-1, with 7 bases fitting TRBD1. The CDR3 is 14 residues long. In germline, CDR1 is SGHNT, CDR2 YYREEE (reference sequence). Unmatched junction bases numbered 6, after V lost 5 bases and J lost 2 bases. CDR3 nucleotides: TGTGCCAGCAGGACAGGGAGTGGAAACACTGAAGCTTTCTTT. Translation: CASRTGSGNTEAFF.

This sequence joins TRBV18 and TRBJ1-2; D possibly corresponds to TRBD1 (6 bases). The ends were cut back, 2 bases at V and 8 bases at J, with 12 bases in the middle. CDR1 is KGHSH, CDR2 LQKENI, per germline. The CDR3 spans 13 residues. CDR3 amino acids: CASSPGGQGGYTF. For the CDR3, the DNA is TGTGCCAGCTCACCAGGGGGCCAGGGCGGCTACACCTTC.

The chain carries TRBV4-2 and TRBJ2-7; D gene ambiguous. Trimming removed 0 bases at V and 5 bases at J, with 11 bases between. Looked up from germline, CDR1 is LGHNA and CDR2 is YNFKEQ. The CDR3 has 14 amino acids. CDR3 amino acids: CASSQDPSRNEQYF. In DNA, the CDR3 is TGTGCCAGCAGCCAAGATCCCAGCAGGAACGAGCAGTACTTC.

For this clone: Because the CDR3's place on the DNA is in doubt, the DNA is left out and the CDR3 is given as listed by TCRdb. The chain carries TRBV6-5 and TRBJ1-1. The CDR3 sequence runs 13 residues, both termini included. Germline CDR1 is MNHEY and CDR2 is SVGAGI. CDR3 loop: CASSTSVLTEAFF.

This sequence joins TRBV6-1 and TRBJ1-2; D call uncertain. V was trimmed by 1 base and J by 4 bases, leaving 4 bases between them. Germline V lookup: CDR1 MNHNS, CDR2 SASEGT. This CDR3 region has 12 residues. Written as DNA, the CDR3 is TGTGCCAGCAGTGAAGGGCCCTATGGCTACACCTTC. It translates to CASSEGPYGYTF.

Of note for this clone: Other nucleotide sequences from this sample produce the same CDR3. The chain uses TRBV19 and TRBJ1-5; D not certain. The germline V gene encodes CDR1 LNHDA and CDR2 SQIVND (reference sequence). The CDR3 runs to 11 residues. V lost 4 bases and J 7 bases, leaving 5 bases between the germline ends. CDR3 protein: CASSSGQPQHF. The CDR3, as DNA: TGTGCCAGTAGTAGCGGGCAGCCCCAGCATTTT.

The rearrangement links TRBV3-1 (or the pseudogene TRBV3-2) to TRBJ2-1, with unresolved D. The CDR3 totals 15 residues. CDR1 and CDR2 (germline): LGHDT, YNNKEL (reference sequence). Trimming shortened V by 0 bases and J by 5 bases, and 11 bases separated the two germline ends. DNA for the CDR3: TGTGCCAGCAGCCAAGAAGGAGCCCAACACAATGAGCAGTTCTTC. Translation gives CASSQEGAQHNEQFF.

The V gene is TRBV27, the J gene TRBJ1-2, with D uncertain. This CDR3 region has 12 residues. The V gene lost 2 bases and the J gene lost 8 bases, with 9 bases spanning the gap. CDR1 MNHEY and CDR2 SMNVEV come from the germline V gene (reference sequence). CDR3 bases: TGTGCCAGCAGTTTAGAGGGTAGAGGCTACACCTTC. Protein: CASSLEGRGYTF.

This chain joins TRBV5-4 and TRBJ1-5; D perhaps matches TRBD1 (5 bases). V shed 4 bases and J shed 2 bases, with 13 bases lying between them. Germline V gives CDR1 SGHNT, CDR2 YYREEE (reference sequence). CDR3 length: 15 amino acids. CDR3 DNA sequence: TGTGCCAGCAGCCTGGACGGGGGAGGCAATCAGCCCCAGCATTTT. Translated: CASSLDGGGNQPQHF.

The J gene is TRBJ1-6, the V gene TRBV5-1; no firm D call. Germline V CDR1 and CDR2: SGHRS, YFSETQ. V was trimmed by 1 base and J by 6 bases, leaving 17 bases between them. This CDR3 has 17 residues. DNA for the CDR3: TGCGCCAGCAGCTTGAAACTGACTCAAGCTTCTAATTCACCCCTCCACTTT. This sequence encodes CASSLKLTQASNSPLHF.

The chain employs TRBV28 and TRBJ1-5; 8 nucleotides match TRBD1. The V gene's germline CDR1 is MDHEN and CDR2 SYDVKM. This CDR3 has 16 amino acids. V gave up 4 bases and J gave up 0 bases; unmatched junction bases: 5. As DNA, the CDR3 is TGTGCCAGCAGTTCCAGGGGGCGCGGTAGCAATCAGCCCCAGCATTTT. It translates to CASSSRGRGSNQPQHF.

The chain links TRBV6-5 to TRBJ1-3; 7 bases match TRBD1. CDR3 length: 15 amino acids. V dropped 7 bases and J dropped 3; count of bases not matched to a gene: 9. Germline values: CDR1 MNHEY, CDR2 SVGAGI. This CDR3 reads CASTKTGSYGNTIYF. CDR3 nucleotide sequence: TGTGCCAGCACAAAGACAGGGTCGTATGGAAACACCATATATTTT.

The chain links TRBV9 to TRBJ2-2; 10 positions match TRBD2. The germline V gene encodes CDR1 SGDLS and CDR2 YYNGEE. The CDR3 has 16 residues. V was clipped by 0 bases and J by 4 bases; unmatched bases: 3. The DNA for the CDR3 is TGTGCCAGCAGCGTAGGAGCGGGGGGGTCCACCGGGGAGCTGTTTTTT. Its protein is CASSVGAGGSTGELFF.

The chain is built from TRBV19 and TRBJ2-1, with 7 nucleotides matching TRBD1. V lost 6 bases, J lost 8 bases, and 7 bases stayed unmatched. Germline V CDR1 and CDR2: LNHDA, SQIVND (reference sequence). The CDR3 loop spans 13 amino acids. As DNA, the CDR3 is TGTGCCAGTAGCCGTGAGGGGGCACATGAGCAGTTCTTC. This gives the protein CASSREGAHEQFF.

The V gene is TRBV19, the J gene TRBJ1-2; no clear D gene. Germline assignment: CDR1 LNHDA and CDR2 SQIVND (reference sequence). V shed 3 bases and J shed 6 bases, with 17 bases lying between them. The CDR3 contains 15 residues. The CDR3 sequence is CASSISGGLFDGYTF. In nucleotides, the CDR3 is TGTGCCAGTAGTATCTCGGGAGGTCTTTTCGATGGCTACACCTTC.